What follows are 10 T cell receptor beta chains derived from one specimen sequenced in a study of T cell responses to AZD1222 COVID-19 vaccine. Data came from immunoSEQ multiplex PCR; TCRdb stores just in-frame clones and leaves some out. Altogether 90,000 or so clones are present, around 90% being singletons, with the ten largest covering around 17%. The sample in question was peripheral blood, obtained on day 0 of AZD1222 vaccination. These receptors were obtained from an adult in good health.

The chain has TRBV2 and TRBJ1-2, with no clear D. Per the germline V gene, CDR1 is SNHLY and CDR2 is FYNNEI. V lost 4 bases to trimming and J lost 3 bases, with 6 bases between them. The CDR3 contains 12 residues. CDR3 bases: TGTGCCAGCAGTGGCAGTCACTATGGCTACACCTTC. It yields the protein CASSGSHYGYTF.

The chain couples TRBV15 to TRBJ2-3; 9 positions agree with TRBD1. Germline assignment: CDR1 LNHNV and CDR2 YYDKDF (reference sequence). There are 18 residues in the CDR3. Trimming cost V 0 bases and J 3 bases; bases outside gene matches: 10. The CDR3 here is CATSRDRGNRGPTDTQYF. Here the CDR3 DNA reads TGTGCCACCAGCAGAGATAGAGGTAACAGGGGGCCGACAGATACGCAGTATTTT.

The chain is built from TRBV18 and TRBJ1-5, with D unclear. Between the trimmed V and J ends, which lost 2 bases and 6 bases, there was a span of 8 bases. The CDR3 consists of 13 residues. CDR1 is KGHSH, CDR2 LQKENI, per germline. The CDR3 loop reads CASSPGEGQPQHF. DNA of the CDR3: TGTGCCAGCTCACCAGGGGAAGGTCAGCCCCAGCATTTT. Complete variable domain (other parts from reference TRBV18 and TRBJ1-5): NAGVMQNPRHLVRRRGQEARLRCSPMKGHSHVYWYRQLPEEGLKFMVYLQKENIIDESGMPKERFSAEFPKEGPSILRIQQVVRGDSAAYFCASSPGEGQPQHFGDGTRLSIL.

CDR3 nucleotide sequence: TGTGCCAGTAGGAGGGGACAGAACTATGGCTACACCTTC. It translates to CASRRGQNYGYTF. This chain joins TRBV19 and TRBJ1-2; 7 positions agree with TRBD1. J lost 2 bases, V lost 6 bases, and 3 bases had no gene match. CDR3 length: 13 residues. Germline CDR1 and CDR2: LNHDA and SQIVND (reference sequence).

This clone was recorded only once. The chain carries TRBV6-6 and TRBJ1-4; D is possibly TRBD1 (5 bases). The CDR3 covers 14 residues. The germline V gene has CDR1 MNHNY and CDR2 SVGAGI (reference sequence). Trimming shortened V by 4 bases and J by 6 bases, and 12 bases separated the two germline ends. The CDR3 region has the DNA TGTGCCAGCAGTTCCCGGGGGTCGGATGAAAAACTGTTTTTT. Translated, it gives CASSSRGSDEKLFF.

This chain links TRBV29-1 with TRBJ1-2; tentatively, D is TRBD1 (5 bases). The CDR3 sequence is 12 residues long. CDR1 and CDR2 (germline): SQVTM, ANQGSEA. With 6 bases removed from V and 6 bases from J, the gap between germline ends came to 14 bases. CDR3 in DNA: TGCAGCGTGGACACGACGGGGGATGGCTACACCTTC. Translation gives CSVDTTGDGYTF.

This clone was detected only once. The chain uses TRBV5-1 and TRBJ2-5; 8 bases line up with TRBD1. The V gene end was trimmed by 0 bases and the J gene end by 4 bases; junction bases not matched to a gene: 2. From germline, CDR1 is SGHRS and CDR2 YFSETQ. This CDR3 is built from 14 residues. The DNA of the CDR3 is TGCGCCAGCAGCTTGGGGACAGGGCGAGAGACCCAGTACTTC. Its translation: CASSLGTGRETQYF.

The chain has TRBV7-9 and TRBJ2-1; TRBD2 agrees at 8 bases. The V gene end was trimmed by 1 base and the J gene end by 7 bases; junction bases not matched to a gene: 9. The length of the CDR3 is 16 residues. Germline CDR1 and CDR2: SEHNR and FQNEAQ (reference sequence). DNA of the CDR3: TGTGCCAGCAGCTTAGTGGCAGCGGGAGTAGGTAATGAGCAGTTCTTC. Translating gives CASSLVAAGVGNEQFF.

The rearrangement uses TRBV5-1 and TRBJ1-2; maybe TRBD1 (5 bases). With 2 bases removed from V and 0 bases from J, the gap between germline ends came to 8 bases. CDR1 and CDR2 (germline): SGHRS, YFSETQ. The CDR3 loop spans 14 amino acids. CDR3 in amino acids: CASSLDRANYGYTF. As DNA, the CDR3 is TGCGCCAGCAGCTTAGACAGAGCTAACTATGGCTACACCTTC.

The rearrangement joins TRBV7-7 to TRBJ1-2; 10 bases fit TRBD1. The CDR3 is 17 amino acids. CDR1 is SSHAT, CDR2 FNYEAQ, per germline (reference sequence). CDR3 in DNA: TGTGCTAGCGCTTACAAATATAGGACAGGGGGAGGCTATGGCTACACCTTC. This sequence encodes CASAYKYRTGGGYGYTF.